This TCR beta chain came from a study of T cells in Graves' hyperthyroidism and ophthalmopathy. About the study: Peripheral blood samples were taken at initial diagnosis, prior to any treatment. Study-level points and caveats: Most thyroid clonotypes expanded above 0.001 appeared in blood too.

Researchers defined stable Graves' hyperthyroidism as no ophthalmopathy progression within 18 months. Diagnostic decisions used clinical symptoms, serum thyroxine and TRAb, thyroid ultrasound and orbital computed tomography. This clonotype was picked up many times. Its antigen remains unknown. This CDR3 has 15 residues. Germline assignment: CDR1 MRHNA and CDR2 SNTAGT. The V end lost 3 bases, the J end lost 3 bases, and 9 bases lay between the germline ends. Amplification of TCR beta CDR3 regions used RNA as the template. When the TCR CDR3 underwent first-round RT-PCR, the HTBI primer set was used. TCRdb fed the multiplex PCR reads into MiXCR, producing one record per CDR3 protein. The table records around 700,000 distinct CDR3 sequences, under 45% of them present only once.

The chain recombines TRBV6-4 with TRBJ2-6; perhaps TRBD1 as D (5 bases). Sequencing used blood. This TCR derives from a woman between 40 and 55 years old with Graves' hyperthyroidism. CDR3 in DNA: TGTGCCAGCAGTGATAAGGGGCGTGGGGCCAACGTCCTGACTTTC. This sequence encodes CASSDKGRGANVLTF.